Listed below are T cell receptor beta chains from one sample, sequenced in a study of graft-versus-host responses after intestinal transplantation. TCRdb's table, derived via immunoSEQ multiplex PCR, lists solely in-frame clones and lacks some. The data hold more than 13,000 clones, with 70% observed a single time. The sequences come from ileum tissue, collected approximately 690 days after intestinal transplantation. Every receptor here comes from a human patient who received an intestinal transplant, so some T cells may come from the graft donor. CDR3s include the opening cysteine and the closing phenylalanine or tryptophan.

cdr3_aa,cdr3_length,v_call
CASKGVLAGTQYF,13,TRBV6-6
CASRESGGHNEQFF,14,TRBV25-1
CASSFDRTMNTEAFF,15,TRBV5-4
CASSLAGTSGYEQYF,15,TRBV5-1
CASSDRMGNQPQHF,14,TRBV7-2
CASSEYGGAGEQYF,14,TRBV25-1
CASSKHPGTATYEQYF,16,TRBV5-4
CASREAGRVYGYTF,14,TRBV27
CASSLDRGTEAFF,13,TRBV7-3
CASSQERKTQYF,12,TRBV14
CASSVERDSPLAGGTDTQYF,20,TRBV9
CASSLEGASRTEAFF,15,TRBV7-6
CASSARALGHNEQFF,15,TRBV27
CASRSGGTYEQYF,13,TRBV5-1
CASSEASFSSYEQYF,15,TRBV6-1
CASSPQLTEAFF,12,TRBV18
CASSMTGLDGYTF,13,TRBV6-6
CASSLERNYGYTF,13,TRBV7-8
CASSLTAKPSRYTF,14,TRBV11-1
CASSFGWGAYNEQFF,15,TRBV7-2
CASGKIPGLADNEQFF,16,TRBV28
CTIIHYHRGAGKNIQYF,17,TRBV1
CASSEAKGIRGEQYF,15,TRBV6-1
CASSLAGRGRGTNEQYF,17,TRBV5-4
CASSLENLWYEQYF,14,TRBV7-2
CASSVRRPGQDLLGANVLTF,20,TRBV18
CASSISAFLSSYNEQFF,17,TRBV19
CSVEAIMGGSYEQYF,15,TRBV29-1
CASSEGELNTGELFF,15,TRBV2
CASRGTAGNTIYF,13,TRBV2
CASSLELAGDTGELFF,16,TRBV5-1
CASSLGVAANTGELFF,16,TRBV7-2
CASSHSFPRTGGDTIYF,17,TRBV5-6
CASRGGPYEQYF,12,TRBV6-5
CASSHRTSGGKETQYF,16,TRBV11-3